This entry features one T cell receptor (beta chain) sequence. Its antigen is undetermined. The sample originates from a study of vaccination and CD4 T cells after COVID-19. As for the study in general: Samples were taken after vaccination, a median of roughly 72 days after dose two, with a range of 14 to 241. Each control culture was treated with a CEFX pool, an HIV-1 Nef pool, or no peptide.

Sequenced with the Oncomine TCR Beta short-read assay was DNA taken from cultured CD4+ T cells. TCRdb re-called the PCR reads with MiXCR, one entry per CDR3 protein. The table lists about 12,000 distinct CDR3 sequences, 60% to 80% of them singletons, with about 9.4% in the top ten. The CDR3 contains 14 residues. V was cut by 1 base and J by 1 base, with 10 bases left in between. The germline V gene has CDR1 DFQATT and CDR2 SNEGSKA (reference sequence). Treatment given: approximately 9-day PBMC culture with coronavirus spike peptide pools or control peptides (ViraFEST assay). For ViraFEST, peptide pools expanded antigen-specific T cells, after which the TCRs were sequenced. Scientists separated out CD4+ T cells through negative selection following 10 days in culture.

This rearrangement joins TRBV20-1 to TRBJ1-1; D not resolved. This clonotype was sampled from a human donor who had recovered from COVID-19. Sequenced input: CD4+ T cells from blood, cultured in vitro. The CDR3: CSARVLPRNTEAFF. The CDR3 nucleotides read TGCAGTGCTAGAGTTCTCCCGAGGAACACTGAAGCTTTCTTT.